This TCR beta chain was found in a study of blood T cell repertoires in COVID-19. Profiled with immunoSEQ multiplex PCR; TCRdb holds only in-frame clones, not every one. The table lists approximately 300,000 clones, more than 70% of them singletons. There are 14 residues in the CDR3. Germline V gene sequence: CDR1 MDHEN, CDR2 SYDVKM. V shed 2 bases and J shed 4 bases, with 11 bases lying between them. This clonotype was obtained from a woman aged 45-65 years with acute or convalescent COVID-19. This chain links TRBV28 with TRBJ1-2, with D hard to call. Material for sequencing was peripheral blood. Here the CDR3 reads CASSLGLNSYGYTF. CDR3 sequence (DNA): TGTGCCAGCAGTTTAGGTCTAAATAGCTATGGCTACACCTTC.